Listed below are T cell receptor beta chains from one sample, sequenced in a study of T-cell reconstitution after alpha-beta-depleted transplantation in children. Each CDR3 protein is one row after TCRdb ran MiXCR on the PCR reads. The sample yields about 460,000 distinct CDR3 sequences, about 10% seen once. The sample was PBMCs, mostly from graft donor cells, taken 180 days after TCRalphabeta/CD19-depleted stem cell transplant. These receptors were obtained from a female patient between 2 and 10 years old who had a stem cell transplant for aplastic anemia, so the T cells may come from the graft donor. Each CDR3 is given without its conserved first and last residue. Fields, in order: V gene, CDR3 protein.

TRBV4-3,ASSRVEGSGNTIY
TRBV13,ASSFLRGSGTGELF
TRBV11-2,ASSSPGLAVTGELF
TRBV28,ASSSDYLYNEQF
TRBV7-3,ASSSSSGTVGGNEQF
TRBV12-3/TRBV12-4,ASSLFLLASPPNEQF
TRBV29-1,SVRWGQETQY
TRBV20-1,CSGEEGVPYTDTQY
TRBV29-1,SVEGNTGELF
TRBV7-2,ASSEGPTTDTQY